Listed below are T cell receptor beta chains from one sample, sequenced in a study of blood T cell repertoires in COVID-19. TCRdb keeps only in-frame clones here, not all; method: immunoSEQ multiplex PCR. Among more than 90,000 clones listed, around 90% were seen once. Sequencing was done on a sample of peripheral blood. The source is a human donor in a cohort sampled during active COVID-19. The CDR3 runs from the conserved cysteine through the conserved F or W.

j_gene,v_gene,CDR3aa
TRBJ2-7,TRBV2,CASSWDRAYEQYF
TRBJ1-1,TRBV5-4,CASSSLQGGSTEAFF
TRBJ1-2,TRBV18,CASSPAGQEGYGYTF
TRBJ2-1,TRBV9,CASSPIVPSGGYNEQFF
TRBJ2-1,TRBV7-3,CASSSSTSGVGEQFF
TRBJ2-2,TRBV29-1,CSVGGDRVWTGELFF
TRBJ1-1,TRBV2,CASTGFGPPEAFF
TRBJ1-1,TRBV12-3/TRBV12-4,CASSTAVGEAFF
TRBJ2-7,TRBV7-2,CASSSYRQVTYEQYF
TRBJ2-7,TRBV19,CASSPHHRGIYEQYF
TRBJ1-3,TRBV16,CASSHSRGSGNTIYF
TRBJ1-2,TRBV6-5,CASSSSTTNYGYTF
TRBJ1-5,TRBV14,CASSQGGQGAQPQHF
TRBJ2-7,TRBV5-1,CASSTWTAAYEQYF
TRBJ2-5,TRBV18,CASSPRGRETQYF
TRBJ2-5,TRBV2,CASSEGAGVGETQYF
TRBJ2-5,TRBV7-3,CASSLSGRGETQYF
TRBJ1-5,TRBV5-6,CASSSGVFGNQPQHF
TRBJ2-3,TRBV5-6,CASSLGLAGPPTDTQYF
TRBJ1-1,TRBV4-2,CASSQEDYPGFEAFF
TRBJ2-5,TRBV19,CASSPGTSERVSYF
TRBJ2-1,TRBV4-2,CASSPSRGSGRPTSSYNEQFF